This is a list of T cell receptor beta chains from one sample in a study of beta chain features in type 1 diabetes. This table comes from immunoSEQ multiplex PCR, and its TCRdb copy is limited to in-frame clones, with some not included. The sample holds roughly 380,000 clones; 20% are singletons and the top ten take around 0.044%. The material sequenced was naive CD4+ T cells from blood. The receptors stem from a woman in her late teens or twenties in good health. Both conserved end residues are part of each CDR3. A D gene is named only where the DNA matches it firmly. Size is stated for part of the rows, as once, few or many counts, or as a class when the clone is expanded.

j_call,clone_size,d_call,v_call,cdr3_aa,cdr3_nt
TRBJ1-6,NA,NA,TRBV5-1,CASSLAWAPIQGLHF,TGCGCCAGCAGCTTGGCCTGGGCCCCCATTCAGGGCCTCCACTTT
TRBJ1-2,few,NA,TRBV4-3,CASSQVQAHFSNYGYTF,TGCGCCAGCAGCCAAGTACAGGCACACTTTTCAAACTATGGCTACACCTTC
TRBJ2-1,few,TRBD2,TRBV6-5,CASSFLAGKQFF,TGTGCCAGCAGTTTCTTAGCGGGGAAGCAGTTCTTC
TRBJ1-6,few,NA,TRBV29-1,CSVDLRGGHPSPLHF,TGCAGCGTTGACCTGAGGGGGGGACACCCATCACCCCTCCACTTT
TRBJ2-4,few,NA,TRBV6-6,CASSQGGGLDIQYF,TGTGCCAGCAGCCAAGGGGGGGGCCTGGACATTCAGTACTTC
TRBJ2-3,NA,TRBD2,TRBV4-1,CASSQPTSGGGGTQYF,TGCGCCAGCAGCCAACCGACTAGCGGGGGCGGGGGGACGCAGTATTTT
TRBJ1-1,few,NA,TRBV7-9,CASSLGLYTEAFF,TGTGCCAGCAGCTTAGGGCTTTACACTGAAGCTTTCTTT
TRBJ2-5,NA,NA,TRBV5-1,CASSLQGSGAEETQYF,TGCGCCAGCAGCTTACAGGGAAGTGGAGCGGAAGAGACCCAGTACTTC
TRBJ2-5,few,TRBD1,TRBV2,CASRNARGPLETQYF,TGTGCCAGCAGGAACGCCAGGGGGCCGCTTGAGACCCAGTACTTC
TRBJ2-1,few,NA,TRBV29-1,CSVAASSGEQFF,TGCAGCGTTGCCGCCAGTAGCGGAGAGCAGTTCTTC
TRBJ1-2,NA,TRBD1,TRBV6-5,CASRNTGESNYGYTF,TGTGCCAGCAGAAACACAGGGGAATCTAACTATGGCTACACCTTC
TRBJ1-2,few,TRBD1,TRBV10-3,CAISEQGASNYGYTF,TGTGCCATCAGTGAACAGGGGGCATCTAACTATGGCTACACCTTC
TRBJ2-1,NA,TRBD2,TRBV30,CAWSRGLAGVNEQFF,TGTGCCTGGAGTCGCGGGCTAGCGGGAGTCAATGAGCAGTTCTTC
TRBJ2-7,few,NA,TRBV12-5,CASALGGTVYEQYF,TGTGCTAGTGCCTTAGGAGGGACGGTCTACGAGCAGTACTTC
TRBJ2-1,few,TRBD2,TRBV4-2,CASSQAGSGSFNEQFF,TGTGCCAGCAGCCAGGCGGGTAGCGGGAGCTTCAATGAGCAGTTCTTC
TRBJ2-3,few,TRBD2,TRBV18,CASSPPLAGTDTQYF,TGTGCCAGCTCACCGCCCCTAGCGGGCACAGATACGCAGTATTTT
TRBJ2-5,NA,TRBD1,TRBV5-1,CASSLDTGERETQYF,TGCGCCAGCAGCTTGGATACAGGGGAAAGGGAGACCCAGTACTTC
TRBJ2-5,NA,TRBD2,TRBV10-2,CASSVSREETQYF,TGCGCCAGCAGTGTCTCGCGGGAGGAGACCCAGTACTTC
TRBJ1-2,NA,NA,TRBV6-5,CASSYAGYGYTF,TGTGCCAGCAGTTACGCAGGGTATGGCTACACCTTC
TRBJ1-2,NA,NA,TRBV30,CAWSTGLTNYGYTF,TGTGCCTGGAGTACAGGGTTAACTAACTATGGCTACACCTTC
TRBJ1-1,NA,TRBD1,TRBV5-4,CASSGSDRSTSEAFF,TGTGCCAGCAGCGGGTCGGACAGGTCCACCTCTGAAGCTTTCTTT
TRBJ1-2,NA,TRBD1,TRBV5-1,CASSYGQGVIYGYTF,TGCGCCAGCAGCTACGGACAGGGGGTCATCTATGGCTACACCTTC
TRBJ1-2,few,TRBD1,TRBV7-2,CASSQGQGGYSYTF,TGTGCCAGCAGCCAGGGACAGGGAGGTTATAGCTACACCTTC
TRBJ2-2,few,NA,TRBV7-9,CASSPPPGSPNTGELFF,TGTGCCAGCAGCCCTCCCCCGGGGTCTCCGAACACCGGGGAGCTGTTTTTT
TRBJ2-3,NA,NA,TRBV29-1,CSVEVRERRSDTQYF,TGCAGCGTTGAGGTCCGGGAGAGGAGGTCAGATACGCAGTATTTT
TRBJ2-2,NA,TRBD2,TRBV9,CASSAAGSNTGELFF,TGTGCCAGCAGCGCAGCGGGGTCGAACACCGGGGAGCTGTTTTTT
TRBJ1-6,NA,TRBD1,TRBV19,CASMTTGGTSPLHF,TGTGCCAGTATGACGACAGGGGGGACTTCACCCCTCCACTTT
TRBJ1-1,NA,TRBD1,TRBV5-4,CASSPTGGDTEAFF,TGTGCCAGCAGTCCGACAGGGGGGGACACTGAAGCTTTCTTT
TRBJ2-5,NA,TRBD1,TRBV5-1,CATGQGIQETQYF,TGCGCCACCGGACAGGGTATCCAAGAGACCCAGTACTTC
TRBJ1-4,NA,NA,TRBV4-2,CASRPTGSEKLFF,TGTGCCAGCAGACCCACAGGGAGTGAAAAACTGTTTTTT
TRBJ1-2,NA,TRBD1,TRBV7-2,CASSLSWTGDGYTF,TGTGCCAGCAGCTTATCCTGGACAGGGGATGGCTACACCTTC